This T cell receptor (beta chain) was found in a study of beta chain features in type 1 diabetes. Reverse transcribing all isolated RNA meant expressed TCRB transcripts were sequenced. TCRdb's table, derived via immunoSEQ multiplex PCR, lists solely in-frame clones and lacks some. The sample holds 250,000 to 350,000 clones, approximately 14% seen once. On this clone itself: Its antigen is unknown.

Germline CDR1 SGHDT, CDR2 YYEEEE. J gave up 4 bases and V 0 bases, and 5 bases lay outside the gene matches. The CDR3 consists of 15 residues. Findings and limits, study-wide: All four CD4+ subsets from Type 1 diabetes patients carried moderately but significantly shorter TCRB CDR3s.

The chain uses TRBV5-6 and TRBJ2-7; 9 nucleotides match TRBD2. This TCR derives from a man under 40 with type 1 diabetes. Sequenced material: naive CD4+ T cells from blood. As DNA, the CDR3 is TGTGCCAGCAGCTTGGAGGCGGGAGGGCCGTACGAGCAGTACTTC. Residues: CASSLEAGGPYEQYF.